This T cell receptor (beta chain) originates from a study of blood T cell repertoires in COVID-19. The wider study: The analysed material was cDNA or gDNA that came from T cells, B-cell-depleted T cells, or PBMCs.

Trimming shortened V by 0 bases and J by 2 bases, and 16 bases separated the two germline ends. CDR3 size: 16 residues. Germline V gene sequence: CDR1 GTSNPN, CDR2 SVGIG (reference sequence). Measured with immunoSEQ multiplex PCR; TCRdb has only the in-frame clones, and not every one. The table has about 350,000 clones, 88% seen once. Sequencing input: peripheral blood. The chain uses TRBV30 and TRBJ1-1; D may be TRBD1 (5 bases). The origin of this receptor is a woman in her 70s with COVID-19, enrolled during active disease. CDR3 nucleotide sequence: TGTGCCTGGAGTGTACAGGTGGTCTGGGTTAACACTGAAGCTTTCTTT. Amino acids: CAWSVQVVWVNTEAFF. Full variable domain (rest looked up from reference TRBV30 and TRBJ1-1): SQTIHQWPATLVQPVGSPLSLECTVEGTSNPNLYWYRQAAGRGLQLLFYSVGIGQISSEVPQNLSASRPQDRQFILSSKKLLLSDSGFYLCAWSVQVVWVNTEAFFGQGTRLTVV.